The 2 T cell receptor beta chains listed next were all sequenced from one sample in a study of blood T cells in healthy people across ages. A second about 7 to 11 cycle PCR used barcoded and J-beta primers. MiXCR, run by TCRdb on the 5' RACE reads, gives a single entry per CDR3 protein. The table includes 630,000 or so distinct CDR3 sequences, approximately 30% detected once. Sequences were obtained from blood. These TCRs come from a woman of 80 years or more in good health.

As concerns this clonotype: This may be a read error, as it is one base from a much larger clone. The chain is built from TRBV30 and TRBJ1-4; D is perhaps TRBD1 (6 bases). Trimming pared 2 bases from V and 7 bases from J, leaving 11 bases between. The CDR3 has 13 amino acids. From germline, CDR1 is GTSNPN and CDR2 SVGIG (reference sequence). CDR3 DNA: TGTGCCTGGAGTAGGGGGGGGAGTGAAAAACTGTTTTTT. Amino acids: CAWSRGGSEKLFF.

Only a few counts were recorded for this clonotype. The rearrangement uses TRBV28 and TRBJ2-7, with 7 positions matching TRBD1. Germline V gene lookup returns CDR1 MDHEN and CDR2 SYDVKM. V was clipped by 3 bases and J by 6 bases; unmatched bases: 8. The CDR3 totals 14 residues. CDR3 sequence (DNA): TGTGCCAGCAGTTTTAACAGGGGAAGGGTCGAGCAGTACTTC. Translation: CASSFNRGRVEQYF.